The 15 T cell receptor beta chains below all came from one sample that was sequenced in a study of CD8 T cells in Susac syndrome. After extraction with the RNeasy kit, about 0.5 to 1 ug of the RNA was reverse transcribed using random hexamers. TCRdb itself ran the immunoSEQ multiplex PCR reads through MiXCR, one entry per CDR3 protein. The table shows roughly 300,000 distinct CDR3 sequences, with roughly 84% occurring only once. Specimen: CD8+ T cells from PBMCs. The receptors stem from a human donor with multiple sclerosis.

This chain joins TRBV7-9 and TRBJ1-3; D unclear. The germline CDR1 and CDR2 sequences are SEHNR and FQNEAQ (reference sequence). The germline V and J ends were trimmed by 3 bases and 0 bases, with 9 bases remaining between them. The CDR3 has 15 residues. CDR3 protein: CASSLDRFSGNTIYF. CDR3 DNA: TGTGCCAGCAGCTTGGACCGCTTCTCTGGAAACACCATATATTTT. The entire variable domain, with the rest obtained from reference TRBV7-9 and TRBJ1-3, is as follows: DTGVSQNPRHKITKRGQNVTFRCDPISEHNRLYWYRQTLGQGPEFLTYFQNEAQLEKSRLLSDRFSAERPKGSFSTLEIQRTEQGDSAMYLCASSLDRFSGNTIYFGEGSWLTVV.

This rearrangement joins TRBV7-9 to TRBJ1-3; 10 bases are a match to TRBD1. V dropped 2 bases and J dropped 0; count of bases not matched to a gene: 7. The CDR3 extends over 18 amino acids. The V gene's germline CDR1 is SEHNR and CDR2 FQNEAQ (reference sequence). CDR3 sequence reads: CASSLLGQGTPSGNTIYF. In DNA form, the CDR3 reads TGTGCCAGCAGCTTATTGGGACAGGGGACGCCCTCTGGAAACACCATATATTTT.

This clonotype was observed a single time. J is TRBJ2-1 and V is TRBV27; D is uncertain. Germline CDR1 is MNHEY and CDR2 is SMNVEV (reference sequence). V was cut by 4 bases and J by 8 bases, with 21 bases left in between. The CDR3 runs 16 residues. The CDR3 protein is CASSSRASRMGDEQFF. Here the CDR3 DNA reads TGTGCCAGCAGTTCCCGGGCTTCCCGGATGGGCGATGAGCAGTTCTTC.

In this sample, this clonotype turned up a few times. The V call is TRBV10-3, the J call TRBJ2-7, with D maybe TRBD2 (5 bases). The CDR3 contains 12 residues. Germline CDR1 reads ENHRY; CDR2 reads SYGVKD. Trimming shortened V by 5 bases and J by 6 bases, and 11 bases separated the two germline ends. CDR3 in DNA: TGTGCCATCAGTCCCGGGGTTCTCGAGCAGTACTTC. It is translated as CAISPGVLEQYF.

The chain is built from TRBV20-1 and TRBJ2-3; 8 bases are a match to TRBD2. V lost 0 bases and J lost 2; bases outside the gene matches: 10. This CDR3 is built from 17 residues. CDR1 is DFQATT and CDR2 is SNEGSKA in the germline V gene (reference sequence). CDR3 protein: CSARDQDGAGDTDTQYF. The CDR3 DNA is TGCAGTGCTAGAGATCAGGACGGAGCGGGAGACACAGATACGCAGTATTTT.

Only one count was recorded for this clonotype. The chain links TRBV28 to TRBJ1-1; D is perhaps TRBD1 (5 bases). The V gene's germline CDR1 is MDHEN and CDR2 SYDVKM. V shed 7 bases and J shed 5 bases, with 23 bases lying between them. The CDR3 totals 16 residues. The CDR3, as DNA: TGTGCCAGCACCGGGCCGGAGTACTTCGGGGGGACTGAAGCTTTCTTT. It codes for CASTGPEYFGGTEAFF.

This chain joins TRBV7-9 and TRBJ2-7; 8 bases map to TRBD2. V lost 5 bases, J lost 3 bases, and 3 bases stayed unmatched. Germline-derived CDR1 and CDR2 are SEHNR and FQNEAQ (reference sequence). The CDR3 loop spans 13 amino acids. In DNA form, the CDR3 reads TGTGCCAGCAGCAGGACTAGCTTCTACGAGCAGTACTTC. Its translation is CASSRTSFYEQYF.

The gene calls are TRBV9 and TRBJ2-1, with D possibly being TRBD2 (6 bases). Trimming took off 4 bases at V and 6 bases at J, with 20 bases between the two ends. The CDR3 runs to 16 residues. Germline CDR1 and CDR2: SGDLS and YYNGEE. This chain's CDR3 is CASSRVRRDSGNEQFF. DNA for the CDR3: TGTGCCAGCAGCCGGGTTCGGCGGGATAGCGGCAATGAGCAGTTCTTC.

The DNA for the CDR3 is TGTGCCAGCAGTTACTCGCCCCCCTTAGCGGGATCTGGACCACATGAGCAGTTCTTC. Its protein is CASSYSPPLAGSGPHEQFF. The chain links TRBV6-5 to TRBJ2-1; 8 bases line up with TRBD2. Germline V gene data show CDR1 as MNHEY and CDR2 as SVGAGI. The CDR3 sequence is 19 residues long. The junction had 18 bases not matched to a gene; V was cut back by 0 bases and J by 8 bases.

CDR3 DNA sequence: TGTGCCAGCAGCCAAGAGGATACTCGTGAACGTGCGATCAATGAGCAGTTCTTC. This gives the protein CASSQEDTRERAINEQFF. The genes are TRBV3-1 and TRBJ2-1; D uncertain. The CDR3 totals 18 residues. The germline V gene has CDR1 LGHDT and CDR2 YNNKEL (reference sequence). V lost 0 bases and J lost 6, with 21 bases in between.

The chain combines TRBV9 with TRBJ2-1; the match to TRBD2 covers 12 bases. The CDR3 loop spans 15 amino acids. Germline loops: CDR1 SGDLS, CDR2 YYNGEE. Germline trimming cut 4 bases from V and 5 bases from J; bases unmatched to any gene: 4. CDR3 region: CASSSSGRVHNEQFF. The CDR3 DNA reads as TGTGCCAGCAGCTCTAGCGGGAGGGTTCACAATGAGCAGTTCTTC.

In nucleotides, the CDR3 is TGTGCCAGCGCCCAACTACAGGGGGCGGATGAGCAGTTCTTC. The encoded protein is CASAQLQGADEQFF. V is TRBV28 and J is TRBJ2-1; 9 bases fit TRBD1. Germline-derived CDR1 and CDR2 are MDHEN and SYDVKM. The CDR3 loop spans 14 amino acids. J gave up 8 bases and V 8 bases, and 10 bases lay outside the gene matches.

CDR3 region: CAWDLAGGGDTQYF. CDR3 nucleotides: TGTGCCTGGGACCTAGCGGGAGGAGGAGATACGCAGTATTTT. The chain uses TRBV30 and TRBJ2-3, with 11 bases fitting TRBD2. The V gene end was trimmed by 5 bases and the J gene end by 5 bases; junction bases not matched to a gene: 6. The CDR3 runs 14 residues. Germline CDR1 reads GTSNPN; CDR2 reads SVGIG (reference sequence).

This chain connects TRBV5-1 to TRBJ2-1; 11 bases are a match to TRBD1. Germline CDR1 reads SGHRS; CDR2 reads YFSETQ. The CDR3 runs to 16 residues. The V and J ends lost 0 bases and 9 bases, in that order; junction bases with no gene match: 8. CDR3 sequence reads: CASSLAGTGGVGEQFF. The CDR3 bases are TGCGCCAGCAGCTTGGCTGGGACAGGGGGGGTCGGTGAGCAGTTCTTC. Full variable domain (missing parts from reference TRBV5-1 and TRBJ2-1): KAGVTQTPRYLIKTRGQQVTLSCSPISGHRSVSWYQQTPGQGLQFLFEYFSETQRNKGNFPGRFSGRQFSNSRSEMNVSTLELGDSALYLCASSLAGTGGVGEQFFGPGTRLTVL.

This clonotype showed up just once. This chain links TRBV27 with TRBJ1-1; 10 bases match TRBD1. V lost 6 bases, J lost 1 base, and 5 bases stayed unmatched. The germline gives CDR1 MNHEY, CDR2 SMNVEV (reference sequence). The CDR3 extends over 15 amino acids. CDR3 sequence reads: CASSETGGTNTEAFF. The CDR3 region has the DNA TGTGCCAGCAGCGAGACAGGGGGCACGAACACTGAAGCTTTCTTT.